This T cell receptor beta chain was recovered during a study of blood T cell repertoires in COVID-19. Study-level background: Whether acute or convalescent, the COVID-19 samples came from the United States, Italy and Spain. Sources were T cells, B-cell-depleted T cells, or PBMCs; the material itself was cDNA or gDNA.

The protocol was immunoSEQ multiplex PCR, while the TCRdb copy is restricted to in-frame clones and leaves out a portion. The table records fewer than 300,000 clones, roughly nine tenths of them present only once. The CDR3 totals 16 residues. The germline V gene has CDR1 MNHEY and CDR2 SMNVEV (reference sequence). V lost 4 bases, J lost 6 bases, and 5 bases stayed unmatched. Enrollment of patients from Seattle took place during active infection, with longitudinal follow-up. Source material: peripheral blood. This receptor was obtained from a woman aged 30 to 39 with COVID-19, enrolled during active disease. The J gene is TRBJ2-3, the V gene TRBV27; 15 nucleotides agree with TRBD2. The CDR3 sequence: CASSSGLAGGGDTQYF. Written as DNA, the CDR3 is TGTGCCAGCAGTTCGGGACTAGCGGGAGGCGGGGATACGCAGTATTTT.